This T cell receptor beta chain derives from a study of T-cell reconstitution after alpha-beta-depleted transplantation in children. Unique molecular identifiers were incorporated when the TCRbeta library was constructed. In TCRdb, the PCR reads were re-called with MiXCR into one record per CDR3 protein. Of about 980,000 distinct CDR3 sequences listed, about 31% are singletons. Study conclusions and caveats: From newly produced T cells came most of the T-cell counts and diversity one year after transplant.

To note about this clonotype: Antigen specificity is unknown.

From germline, CDR1 is SNHLY and CDR2 FYNNEI. The CDR3 has 9 residues. Trimming pared 4 bases from V and 12 bases from J, leaving 4 bases between. The chain has TRBV2 and TRBJ2-1, with D unclear. The material was PBMCs, mostly from graft donor cells, obtained 360 days after TCRalphabeta/CD19-depleted stem cell transplant. The TCR comes from a boy younger than two who had a stem cell transplant for SCID, so the T cells may come from the graft donor. CDR3 protein: CASSVPQFF. The CDR3 nucleotides read TGTGCCAGCAGTGTACCGCAGTTCTTC.